The entry below gives a single T cell receptor (beta chain) sequence along with its context. No cognate antigen has been identified for it. Base qualities are missing; no much larger clone stands one base away. At the junction V is shortened by 6 bases and J by 6 bases, with 8 bases in between. There are 12 amino acids in the CDR3, from cysteine to phenylalanine inclusive. Only the CDR3 DNA stays, 36 bases, in frame from base 1. Samples from volunteer blood donors who had recovered from COVID-19 were contributed by a second Seattle source. Each collaborating institution followed its own protocols to collect whole blood in K2EDTA tubes. Collaborator samples were shipped for TCRbeta analysis as frozen whole blood, isolated PBMCs, or DNA extracted from either sample type. TCRbeta CDR3 regions were amplified from genomic DNA using the immunoSEQ Assay, a bias-controlled multiplex PCR. As for the authors' bioinformatics: The number of nucleated cells in each sample was estimated by amplification of reference gene primers within the assay. Sequence reads were collapsed and filtered to measure the absolute abundance of every unique TCRbeta CDR3 rearrangement. Productive Simpson clonality was computed per sample as the square root of Simpson's diversity index over productive rearrangements. As stored in TCRdb, this immuneACCESS dataset retains in-frame rearrangements with V and J assigned. A fraction of the clones does not appear; measured against another copy, unresolved V genes explain less than half of the discrepancy, and the remainder lacks a known reason. That table is the source of V, J and clone size, and D and trimming were worked out from the DNA. Present in this sample are 240,000 or so clones, about 83% of which were seen just once. The ten top clones hold roughly 2% of the sample.

This entry comes from a study of blood T cell repertoires in COVID-19 (dated by TCRdb to 2020 to 2022). Regarding the research as a whole: Samples from collaborators originated in the United States, Italy and Spain and spanned both the acute and convalescent phases of COVID-19. The prospective study material was composed of cDNA or gDNA derived from T cells, B-cell-depleted T cells, or PBMCs. The dataset comprised deeply sampled blood TCRbeta repertoires from subjects exposed to, actively infected with, or recovered from COVID-19. The repertoires were released in a freely available public database intended as a resource for research on the immune response to SARS-CoV-2. Samples were obtained from the ongoing ImmuneRACE study (first 160 participants) and from 950 to 1,500 subjects provided by 6 global collaborators. The sample metadata nearly always contained a de-identified subject ID, COVID-19 status, age in years and sex. Where HLA class I and class II types were available, the types were taken from metadata supplied by the sample provider, not from assay-based typing.

Study-level results and caveats: Clinical and demographic metadata were provided uncurated, with the amount varying by source and participant.

The sequenced sample consisted of peripheral blood. The sequence came from a man aged 25 to 45 who had recovered from COVID-19. Recombination joined TRBV12-3 or TRBV12-4 with TRBJ2-2; matching of 6 bases hints at TRBD1 as the D gene. This receptor has the CDR3 CASSPGAGELFF. The DNA is as follows: TGTGCCAGCAGCCCAGGGGCCGGGGAGCTGTTTTTT.